This TCR beta chain was retrieved from a study of preoperative IRX-2 immunotherapy in early breast cancer. The germline gives CDR1 MNHGY, CDR2 SAAAGT. CDR3 length: 15 amino acids. The ends lost 2 bases at V and 2 bases at J; junction bases unmatched: 3. The table came from immunoSEQ multiplex PCR; TCRdb's copy has only in-frame clones and leaves some out. Of some 42,000 clones in the sample, about four fifths were seen once. Treatment described: preoperative locoregional IRX-2 cytokine immunotherapy. Preoperative locoregional IRX-2 cytokine immunotherapy was tested in the phase Ib source study. The gene calls are TRBV6-8 and TRBJ2-5; TRBD1 agrees at 9 bases. This sample comprised lymph node tissue, obtained after IRX-2 immunotherapy. The receptor was isolated from a human donor with breast cancer. The CDR3: CASSYPGQGQETQYF. In nucleotides, the CDR3 is TGTGCCAGCAGTTACCCGGGACAGGGACAAGAGACCCAGTACTTC.